Below, 20 T cell receptor beta chains from the same sample are listed, as sequenced in a study of T-cell memory formation after mild COVID-19. MiXCR, run by TCRdb on the 5' RACE reads, gives a single entry per CDR3 protein. The table records about 110,000 distinct CDR3 sequences, about an eighth of them present only once. Material: PBMCs or a T cell subset sorted from them (not recorded which). These receptors were taken from a man between 18 and 29 years old who had mild COVID-19 (a few samples of this study predate the infection). Cell type and time point are not known.

There are a few counts of this clonotype. The chain joins TRBV7-3 to TRBJ2-1; a possible D gene is TRBD2 (6 bases). Trimming removed 6 bases at V and 5 bases at J, with 17 bases between. The CDR3 spans 15 residues. Germline loops: CDR1 SGHTA, CDR2 FQGTGA. The CDR3 DNA follows: TGTGCCAGCAGTCGAAGGGCCCCGGGGGACAATGAGCAGTTCTTC. Its translation: CASSRRAPGDNEQFF. Variable domain in full (rest from reference TRBV7-3 and TRBJ2-1): GAGVSQTPSNKVTEKGKYVELRCDPISGHTALYWYRQSLGQGPEFLIYFQGTGAADDSGLPNDRFFAVRPEGSVSTLKIQRTERGDSAVYLCASSRRAPGDNEQFFGPGTRLTVL.

This clonotype was seen repeatedly, ten times or more. The chain recombines TRBV20-1 with TRBJ1-2; a possible D gene is TRBD1 (6 bases). CDR3 length: 12 amino acids. Germline CDR1 DFQATT, CDR2 SNEGSKA (reference sequence). V was clipped by 6 bases and J by 2 bases, with 10 bases between them. CDR3 sequence reads: CSASGENYGYTF. CDR3 nucleotide sequence: TGCAGTGCGTCAGGGGAAAACTATGGCTACACCTTC.

Many counts were recorded for this clonotype. This sequence joins TRBV7-8 and TRBJ2-2; 7 bases align to TRBD1. After removal of 4 bases from V and 2 bases from J, the junction contained 4 bases not matched to a gene. Per the germline V gene, CDR1 is SGHVS and CDR2 is FQNEAQ. This CDR3 is built from 15 residues. CDR3: CASSSRDRNTGELFF. As DNA, the CDR3 is TGTGCCAGCAGCTCCCGGGACAGAAACACCGGGGAGCTGTTTTTT.

The gene calls are TRBV20-1 and TRBJ1-1, with no clear D. The V gene lost 2 bases and the J gene lost 1 base, with 14 bases spanning the gap. CDR1 and CDR2 from the germline V gene are DFQATT and SNEGSKA (reference sequence). The CDR3 sequence is 15 residues long. CDR3 nucleotides: TGCAGTGCTAGACCCCCGGTCATGCGGAACACTGAAGCTTTCTTT. Protein: CSARPPVMRNTEAFF.

This clonotype was counted between two and nine times. The chain couples TRBV7-9 to TRBJ1-4; D uncertain. The germline V gene encodes CDR1 SEHNR and CDR2 FQNEAQ (reference sequence). Trimming shortened V by 3 bases and J by 4 bases, and 12 bases separated the two germline ends. This CDR3 has 15 amino acids. CDR3 sequence: CASSFRRFGNEKLFF. Here the CDR3 DNA reads TGTGCCAGCAGCTTCAGGCGTTTTGGTAATGAAAAACTGTTTTTT.

The V and J genes are TRBV7-9 and TRBJ2-1; D may be TRBD1 (6 bases). The V gene lost 5 bases and the J gene lost 8 bases, with 19 bases spanning the gap. There are 15 residues in the CDR3. CDR1 and CDR2 (germline): SEHNR, FQNEAQ (reference sequence). CDR3 nucleotide sequence: TGTGCCAGCAGCCGAGACCTACAGGGACCCGATGAGCAGTTCTTC. It encodes CASSRDLQGPDEQFF.

This clonotype was seen a handful of times. The chain uses TRBV4-3 and TRBJ1-6, with a tentative D call TRBD1 (6 bases). CDR3 length: 16 residues. Trimming pared 6 bases from V and 1 base from J, leaving 13 bases between. Germline CDR1 and CDR2: LGHNA and YSLEER. The DNA for the CDR3 is TGCGCCAGCAGTCAAAGAGGGGGGTCCTATAATTCACCCCTCCACTTT. Encoded protein: CASSQRGGSYNSPLHF.

The V and J genes are TRBV4-2 and TRBJ2-7; 10 nucleotides agree with TRBD2. V was clipped by 5 bases and J by 4 bases; unmatched bases: 17. Germline-derived CDR1 and CDR2 are LGHNA and YNFKEQ. The CDR3 totals 18 residues. The CDR3 loop is CASSSLAGESPTIYEQYF. In DNA, the CDR3 is TGTGCCAGCAGCTCCCTAGCGGGGGAGTCCCCTACAATTTACGAGCAGTACTTC.

This clonotype was counted ten times or more. This chain joins TRBV5-6 and TRBJ2-7; possible D gene TRBD2, 6 bases. The CDR3 is 13 amino acids. V shed 0 bases and J shed 5 bases, with 9 bases lying between them. Germline CDR1 is SGHDT and CDR2 is YYEEEE. The CDR3 sequence is CASSLGSGDEQYV. CDR3 coding DNA: TGTGCCAGCAGCTTGGGGTCGGGGGACGAGCAGTACGTC.

This chain joins TRBV3-1 and TRBJ2-3; D possibly matches TRBD1 or TRBD2 (5 bases each). Trimming shortened V by 3 bases and J by 2 bases, and 12 bases separated the two germline ends. The CDR3 has 15 residues. The germline gives CDR1 LGHDT, CDR2 YNNKEL (reference sequence). CDR3 nucleotide sequence: TGTGCCAGCAGCCACGGGACCATCTACACAGATACGCAGTATTTT. Its protein product is CASSHGTIYTDTQYF.

The genes are TRBV3-1 and TRBJ2-5, with 12 bases aligning to TRBD2. V was clipped by 5 bases and J by 2 bases; unmatched bases: 9. Germline V gene lookup returns CDR1 LGHDT and CDR2 YNNKEL (reference sequence). The length of the CDR3 is 17 residues. The DNA for the CDR3 is TGTGCCAGCAGCACTAGGACTAGCGGGGCGTTACAAGAGACCCAGTACTTC. Encoded protein: CASSTRTSGALQETQYF.

The V and J genes are TRBV20-1 and TRBJ2-7; a weak D match, TRBD1 (5 bases). The CDR3 length is 16 residues. V was cut by 0 bases and J by 7 bases, with 22 bases left in between. The germline CDR1 and CDR2 sequences are DFQATT and SNEGSKA (reference sequence). The CDR3 here is CSARDSFGHGAREQYF. The CDR3 nucleotides are TGCAGTGCTAGAGATAGTTTCGGACACGGTGCGCGGGAGCAGTACTTC.

The chain joins TRBV6-5 to TRBJ2-5; unclear D gene. The CDR3 is 13 amino acids. Germline V gene data show CDR1 as MNHEY and CDR2 as SVGAGI. V dropped 5 bases and J dropped 3 bases, with 10 bases sitting between them. CDR3 sequence reads: CASSTGSEETQYF. The CDR3 nucleotides read TGTGCCAGCAGTACGGGCAGCGAAGAGACCCAGTACTTC.

This CDR3 reads CAIRAIAADGNTIYF. The CDR3 nucleotides are TGTGCCATCAGGGCGATAGCTGCGGATGGAAACACCATATATTTT. This rearrangement joins TRBV10-3 to TRBJ1-3; D gene uncertain. CDR1 and CDR2 from the germline V gene are ENHRY and SYGVKD. There are 15 residues in the CDR3. Deletions cut 6 bases from V and 3 bases from J, with 15 bases between.

The chain links TRBV14 to TRBJ2-2; 8 bases map to TRBD2. This CDR3 has 17 amino acids. V shed 1 base and J 4 bases; nucleotides not matched to a gene: 8. Per the germline V gene, CDR1 is SGHDN and CDR2 is FVKESK. The CDR3 protein is CASSQGRGGPITGELFF. CDR3 in DNA: TGTGCCAGCAGCCAAGGACGGGGGGGGCCCATCACCGGGGAGCTGTTTTTT.

This clonotype was seen a handful of times. The chain has TRBV27 and TRBJ2-2; perhaps TRBD2 as D (5 bases). The germline gives CDR1 MNHEY, CDR2 SMNVEV (reference sequence). The CDR3 runs to 15 residues. V lost 5 bases and J lost 5, with 15 bases in between. DNA for the CDR3: TGTGCCAGCAGTCCCCGGGCTAGCAGGACCGGGGAGCTGTTTTTT. This translates into CASSPRASRTGELFF.

This clonotype showed up many times. The chain has TRBV7-9 and TRBJ2-3; TRBD1 matches at 7 bases. Germline CDR1 is SEHNR and CDR2 is FQNEAQ (reference sequence). V trimming: 8 bases; J trimming: 2 bases; junction bases outside the gene matches: 4. The CDR3 length is 13 residues. CDR3 amino acids: CASLQGPTDTQYF. The CDR3 DNA follows: TGTGCCAGCCTACAGGGGCCCACAGATACGCAGTATTTT.

The CDR3 DNA follows: TGTGCCAGCATTACGTATAGCTCCTACAATGAGCAGTTCTTC. Amino acids: CASITYSSYNEQFF. The V gene is TRBV7-9, the J gene TRBJ2-1; D is unresolved. This CDR3 is built from 14 residues. In germline, CDR1 is SEHNR, CDR2 FQNEAQ (reference sequence). V was pared by 7 bases and J by 0 bases, with 10 bases between.

The sample holds many counts of this clonotype. The chain employs TRBV12-3 or TRBV12-4 and TRBJ2-2; D call uncertain. Trimming removed 3 bases from V and 2 bases from J, with 4 bases in between. The CDR3 contains 13 residues. The chain's CDR3 is CASSFTNTGELFF. For the CDR3, the DNA is TGTGCCAGCAGTTTCACAAACACCGGGGAGCTGTTTTTT.

This clonotype showed up many times. The chain uses TRBV7-2 and TRBJ2-1, with TRBD2 as a possible D gene (5 bases). This CDR3 comprises 13 residues. V was clipped by 1 base and J by 6 bases, with 7 bases between them. Per the germline V gene, CDR1 is SGHTA and CDR2 is FQGNSA. The CDR3 region has the DNA TGTGCCAGCAGCTTAGAACTAGTCAATGAGCAGTTCTTC. Amino acids: CASSLELVNEQFF.